This T cell receptor beta chain is from a study of cytomegalovirus exposure and HLA in healthy donors. With respect to this clone: The antigen is unknown.

Overall study results and limits: Fewer N-insertions (relative to the roughly 730-donor mean) were reportedly seen in an Asian-associated ancestry cluster in a later analysis. V- and J-gene trimming of TCR beta was linked (in a later analysis) to a missense DCLRE1C variant. Specific recognition of CMV antigens was confirmed in vitro for three chains (all CMV-associated).

The CDR3 has 18 amino acids. The J segment lost 2 bases and the V segment lost 3 bases, leaving 10 bases of the junction unmatched. In germline, CDR1 is SGHDT, CDR2 YYEEEE. Researchers ran the PCR with 60 Vbeta and 13 Jbeta primers. TCRdb's table, derived via immunoSEQ multiplex PCR, lists solely in-frame clones and lacks some. The sample consists of 95,000 to 150,000 clones, 65% to 80% of them appearing once. This chain uses TRBV5-6 with TRBJ2-6; 8 bases are a match to TRBD2. The sequencing input was PBMCs. The receptor was isolated from a man in his sixties in good health and CMV-seropositive. CDR3 residues: CASSYREAGAAGANVLTF. CDR3 bases: TGTGCCAGCAGCTATCGGGAAGCGGGGGCGGCTGGGGCCAACGTCCTGACTTTC.